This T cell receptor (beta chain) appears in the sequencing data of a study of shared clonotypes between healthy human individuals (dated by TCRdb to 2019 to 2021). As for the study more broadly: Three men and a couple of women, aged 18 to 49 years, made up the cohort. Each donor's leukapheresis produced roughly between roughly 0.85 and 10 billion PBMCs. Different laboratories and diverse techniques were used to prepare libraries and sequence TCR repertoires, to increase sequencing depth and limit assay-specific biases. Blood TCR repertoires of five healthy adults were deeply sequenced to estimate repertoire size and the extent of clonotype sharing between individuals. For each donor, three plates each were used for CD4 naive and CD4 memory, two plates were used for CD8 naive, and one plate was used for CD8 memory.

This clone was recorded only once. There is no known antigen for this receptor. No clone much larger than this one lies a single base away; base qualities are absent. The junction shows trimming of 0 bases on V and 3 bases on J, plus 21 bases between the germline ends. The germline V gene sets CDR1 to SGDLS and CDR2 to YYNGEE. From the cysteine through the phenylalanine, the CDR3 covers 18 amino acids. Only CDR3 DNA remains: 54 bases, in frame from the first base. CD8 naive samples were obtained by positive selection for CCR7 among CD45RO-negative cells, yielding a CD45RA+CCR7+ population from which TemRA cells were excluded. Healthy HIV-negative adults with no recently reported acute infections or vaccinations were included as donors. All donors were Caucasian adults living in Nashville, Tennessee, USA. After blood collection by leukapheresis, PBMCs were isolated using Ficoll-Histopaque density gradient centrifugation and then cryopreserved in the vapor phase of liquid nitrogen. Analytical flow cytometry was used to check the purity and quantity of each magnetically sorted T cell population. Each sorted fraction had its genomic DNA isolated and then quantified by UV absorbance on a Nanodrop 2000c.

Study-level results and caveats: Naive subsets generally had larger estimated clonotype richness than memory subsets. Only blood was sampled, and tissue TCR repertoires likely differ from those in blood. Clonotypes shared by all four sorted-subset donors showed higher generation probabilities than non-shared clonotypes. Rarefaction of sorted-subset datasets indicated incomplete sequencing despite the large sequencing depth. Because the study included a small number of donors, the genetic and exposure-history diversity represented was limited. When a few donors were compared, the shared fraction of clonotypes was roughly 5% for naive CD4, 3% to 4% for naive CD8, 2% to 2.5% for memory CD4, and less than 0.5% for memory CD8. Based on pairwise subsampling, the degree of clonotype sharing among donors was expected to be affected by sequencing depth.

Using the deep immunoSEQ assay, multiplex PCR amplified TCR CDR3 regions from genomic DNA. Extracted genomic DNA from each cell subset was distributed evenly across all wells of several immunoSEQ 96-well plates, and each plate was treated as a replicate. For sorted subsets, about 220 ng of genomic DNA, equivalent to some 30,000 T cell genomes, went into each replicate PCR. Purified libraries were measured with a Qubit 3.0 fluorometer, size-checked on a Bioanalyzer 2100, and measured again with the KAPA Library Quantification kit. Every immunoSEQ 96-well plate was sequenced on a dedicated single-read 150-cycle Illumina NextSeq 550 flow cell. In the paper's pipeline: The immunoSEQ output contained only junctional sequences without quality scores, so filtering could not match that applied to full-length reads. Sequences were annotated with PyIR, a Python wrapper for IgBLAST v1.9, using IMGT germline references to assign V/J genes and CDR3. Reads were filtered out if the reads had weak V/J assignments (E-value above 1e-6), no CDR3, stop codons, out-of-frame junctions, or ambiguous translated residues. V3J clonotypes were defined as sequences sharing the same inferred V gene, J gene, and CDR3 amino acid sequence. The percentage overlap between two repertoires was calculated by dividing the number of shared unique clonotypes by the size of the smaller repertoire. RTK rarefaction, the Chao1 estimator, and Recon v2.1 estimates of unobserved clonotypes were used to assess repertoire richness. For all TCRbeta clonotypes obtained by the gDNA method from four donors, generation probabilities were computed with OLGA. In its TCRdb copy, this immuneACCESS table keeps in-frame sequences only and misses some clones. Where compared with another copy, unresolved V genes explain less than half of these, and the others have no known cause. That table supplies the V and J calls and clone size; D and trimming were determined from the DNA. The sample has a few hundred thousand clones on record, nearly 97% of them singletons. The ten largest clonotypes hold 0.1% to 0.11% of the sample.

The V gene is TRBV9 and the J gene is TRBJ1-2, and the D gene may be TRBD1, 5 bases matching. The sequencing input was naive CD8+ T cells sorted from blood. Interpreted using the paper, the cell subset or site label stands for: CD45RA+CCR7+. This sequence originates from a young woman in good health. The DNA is TGTGCCAGCAGCGTAGATGGAGGGAAAAGGGACCCATACTATGGCTACACCTTC. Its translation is CASSVDGGKRDPYYGYTF.